Listed below are T cell receptor beta chains from one sample, sequenced in a study of T cell repertoires in cytomegalovirus infection. TCRdb reprocessed the reads with MiXCR, giving one entry per CDR3 protein. The table records approximately 770,000 distinct CDR3 sequences, approximately 32% of them present only once. These receptors' targets are unknown. Source: cultured CD8+ T cells from PBMCs, taken from culture after CMV antigen stimulation. Receptors were obtained from a human donor in good health (CMV status not recorded). Some clones in this sample may be carry-over from other donors' samples. CDR3s leave out the opening cysteine and the closing phenylalanine or tryptophan. A D gene is named only where the DNA matches it firmly.

V	J	D	CDR3
TRBV5-4	TRBJ2-1	NA	ASSLAETASNEQF
TRBV10-3	TRBJ1-6	NA	AISDREDSPLH
TRBV7-8	TRBJ2-7	TRBD2	ASSLASGGPSYEQY
TRBV6-6	TRBJ2-5	NA	ASSFPSTDSPQETQY
TRBV5-4	TRBJ2-1	NA	ASHIRGPGYNEQF
TRBV7-6	TRBJ1-6	NA	ASSPLEGLSSPLH
TRBV7-2	TRBJ2-5	TRBD1	ASSSPGQGLETQY
TRBV5-4	TRBJ1-1	NA	ASSLESLMNTEAF
TRBV5-1	TRBJ1-1	NA	ASSLARGQEAF
TRBV7-6	TRBJ2-1	TRBD2	ASSSGGIRGVSYNEQF
TRBV5-6	TRBJ1-1	NA	ASSLGSRLREAF
TRBV11-2	TRBJ1-2	NA	ASSLVLAADYSYT
TRBV12-3/TRBV12-4	TRBJ1-4	NA	ASSPDWRGEKLF
TRBV7-9	TRBJ1-2	NA	ASSLGGGGRFGYT
TRBV4-2	TRBJ2-1	NA	ASSQTGPYNEQF
TRBV5-4	TRBJ2-7	NA	ASSLVTGMKSYEQY
TRBV12-3/TRBV12-4	TRBJ1-1	TRBD1	ASSSSRGLTEAF
TRBV6-6	TRBJ2-5	TRBD1	ASTSWVLGQGGETQY
TRBV27	TRBJ1-2	NA	ASSLSILYGYT
TRBV7-9	TRBJ2-2	TRBD2	ASSHLAGANTGELF
TRBV4-1	TRBJ1-2	NA	ASSQDRTLYGYT
TRBV6-1	TRBJ2-3	TRBD1	ATTATGGLTDTQY
TRBV10-3	TRBJ1-1	NA	AISSVRGDMNTEAF
TRBV12-3/TRBV12-4	TRBJ2-5	NA	ASSGGTSTRETQY
TRBV29-1	TRBJ2-4	NA	SVEGRGNIQY
TRBV4-1	TRBJ2-5	NA	ASSSAGEGVMETQY
TRBV12-3/TRBV12-4	TRBJ2-3	NA	ASSFRGSEDTQY
TRBV27	TRBJ1-5	NA	ASSLSGGNQPQH
TRBV3-1	TRBJ1-4	NA	ASSQAGRLNEKLF
TRBV6-8	TRBJ2-5	NA	ASSYEGTQETQY
TRBV15	TRBJ1-4	NA	ATSTGVGSNEKLF
TRBV20-1	TRBJ1-5	TRBD1	SAREGQVYPQPQH
TRBV7-6	TRBJ2-3	NA	ASSSAPFRSTDTQY
TRBV4-1	TRBJ1-6	NA	ASSQDNGVNSPLH
TRBV7-2	TRBJ2-5	NA	ASNPGEWDQETQY
TRBV27	TRBJ2-7	TRBD1	ASSPRDREWEQY
TRBV5-1	TRBJ1-2	TRBD1	ASSPGTGSFGGNYGYT
TRBV12-5	TRBJ2-5	NA	ASGFGQLQETQY
TRBV7-8	TRBJ1-2	NA	ASSLVNRDHYGYT
TRBV25-1	TRBJ2-3	TRBD1	ASREGYGTGGLY
TRBV7-9	TRBJ2-5	TRBD2	ASSFIRTSGAKTQY
TRBV2	TRBJ2-1	NA	ASSEGRGALHEQF
TRBV15	TRBJ2-2	NA	ATSREGGNTGELF
TRBV4-3	TRBJ2-1	TRBD1	ASSPRQGPWNEQF
TRBV9	TRBJ2-2	TRBD1	ASSGSTGATGELF
TRBV9	TRBJ2-7	TRBD2	ASSVGFKLARGDEQY
TRBV4-1	TRBJ2-1	TRBD1	ASSQGDRVNEQF
TRBV6-1	TRBJ1-5	TRBD1	ASSRTLDRGDQPQH
TRBV11-2	TRBJ2-1	TRBD1	ASSHQTGPLNEQF
TRBV6-1	TRBJ2-2	NA	ASSGTGSTGELF
TRBV12-5	TRBJ2-1	NA	ASGQTRGHEQF
TRBV19	TRBJ1-5	NA	ASSTSEGRVGNQPQH
TRBV7-2	TRBJ2-1	TRBD2	ASSFAGLAEDNEQF